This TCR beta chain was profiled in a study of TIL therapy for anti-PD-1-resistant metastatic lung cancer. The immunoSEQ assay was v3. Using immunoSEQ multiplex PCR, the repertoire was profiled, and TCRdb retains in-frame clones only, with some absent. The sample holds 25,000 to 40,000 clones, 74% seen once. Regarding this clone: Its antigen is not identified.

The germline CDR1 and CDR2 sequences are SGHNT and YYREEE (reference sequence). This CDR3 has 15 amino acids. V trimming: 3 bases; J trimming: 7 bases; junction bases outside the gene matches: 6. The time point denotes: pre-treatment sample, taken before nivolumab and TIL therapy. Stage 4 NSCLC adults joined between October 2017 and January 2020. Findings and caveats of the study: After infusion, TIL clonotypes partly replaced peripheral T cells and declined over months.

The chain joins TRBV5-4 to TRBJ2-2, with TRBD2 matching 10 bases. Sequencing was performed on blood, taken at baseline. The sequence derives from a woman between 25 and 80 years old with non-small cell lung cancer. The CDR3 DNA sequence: TGTGCCAGCAGCTCTAGCGGGAGAAGGGACGGGGAGCTGTTTTTT. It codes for CASSSSGRRDGELFF.